This T cell receptor beta chain was sequenced during a study of T cells after yellow fever vaccination. Study-wide context: SMART-Seq v4 Ultra Low Input prepared libraries from low-cell fractions.

CDR1 ENHRY and CDR2 SYGVKD come from the germline V gene. This CDR3 spans 14 amino acids. The V and J ends lost 0 bases and 4 bases respectively, with 7 bases between them. Study outcomes and limitations: Abundant bulk-population clonotypes could contaminate the FACS-sorted repertoires. After the booster, 96% of CD4 and roughly nine tenths of CD8 primary-response clones were re-detected.

This clonotype was counted a few times. Its antigen is currently unknown. Template switching by 5'RACE produced TCR cDNA, adding a universal primer site and UMIs. TCRdb itself ran the 5' RACE reads through MiXCR, one entry per CDR3 protein. The sample comprises some 320,000 distinct CDR3 sequences, roughly 8.7% of which are singletons, and more than 15% rests with the top ten. This sample comprised PBMCs, obtained on the day of the first yellow fever vaccination. This sequence originates from a man aged 18 to 29 who received the YFV17D yellow fever vaccine. The chain has TRBV10-3 and TRBJ1-3, with no clear D. CDR3 nucleotides: TGTGCCATCAGTGAGTCCCAGCTCGGAAACACCATATATTTT. It is translated as CAISESQLGNTIYF.